Here is one TCR beta chain with its context. The sample is drawn from a study of OX40 agonist ivuxolimab in advanced cancers. Study-wide background: At 0.01 to 10 mg/kg, ivuxolimab was administered intravenously to patients every 2 weeks. Partial response was recorded in three patients: one hepatocellular carcinoma and two cutaneous melanoma cases.

Method: immunoSEQ multiplex PCR; TCRdb's copy keeps in-frame clones and lacks some. The table records 95,000 to 100,000 clones, approximately 80% of them present only once. The CDR3 consists of 12 residues. Trimming removed 8 bases from V and 8 bases from J; junction bases left unmatched: 6. Germline loops: CDR1 LNHDA, CDR2 SQIVND (reference sequence). This receptor was taken from an adult with an advanced solid tumor such as melanoma, head and neck, liver or kidney cancer. The chain carries TRBV19 and TRBJ1-2; TRBD1 agrees at 9 bases. This sample comprised CD4+ or CD8+ T cells sorted from blood, obtained in a trial of the OX40 agonist ivuxolimab. The CDR3 here is CASLDRGYGYTF. The CDR3 DNA is TGTGCCAGTCTGGACAGGGGTTACGGCTACACCTTC.